This is a list of T cell receptor beta chains from one sample in a study of breast tumors, draining lymph nodes, adjacent tissues. One entry per CDR3 protein results from TCRdb running MiXCR on the multiplex PCR reads. Of 200,000 or so distinct CDR3 sequences listed, roughly 31% were seen once; the top ten hold 4% to 4.5%. The sequenced sample consisted of axillary lymph node tissue. The receptor source for this set is a female donor with breast cancer. Some clones in this sample may be carry-over from other donors' samples. Each CDR3 is given with its conserved first and last residue. D genes are given only for firm matches. Size tells how often a clone was seen (once, few, many) or the class of an expanded clone, and some rows leave it out.

>TRBJ1-2|NA|TRBV5-7|NA|13
CASSLGQSGGYTF
TGTGCCAGCAGCTTGGGGCAATCCGGGGGCTACACCTTC
>TRBJ1-2|many|TRBV7-2|NA|13
CASSLGQASGYTF
TGTGCCAGCAGCTTAGGCCAGGCGAGTGGCTACACCTTC
>TRBJ2-1|NA|TRBV6-5|NA|16
CASSPPVRDIYNEQFF
TGTGCCAGCAGTCCCCCAGTCCGGGACATTTACAATGAGCAGTTCTTC
>TRBJ2-7|NA|TRBV28|NA|14
CASRPWDSPYEQYF
TGTGCCAGCAGGCCCTGGGATTCCCCCTACGAGCAGTACTTC
>TRBJ1-3|many|TRBV30|NA|12
CAWSAKGYTIYF
TGTGCCTGGAGTGCCAAGGGATACACCATATATTTT
>TRBJ2-5|many|TRBV2|NA|13
CASSGVLGGTQYF
TGTGCCAGCAGTGGGGTCTTAGGTGGGACCCAGTACTTC
>TRBJ2-5|NA|TRBV7-8|TRBD2|14
CASSITGEGETQYF
TGTGCCAGCAGCATCACCGGGGAGGGGGAGACCCAGTACTTC
>TRBJ1-4|many|TRBV12-3/TRBV12-4|TRBD1|15
CASSPRTGRDEKLFF
TGTGCCAGCAGTCCAAGGACAGGGAGGGATGAAAAACTGTTTTTT
>TRBJ1-6|NA|TRBV7-3|NA|18
CASSLKPQSGRVNSPLHF
TGTGCCAGCAGCTTAAAACCTCAATCCGGGAGGGTGAATTCACCCCTCCACTTT
>TRBJ2-5|NA|TRBV2|NA|15
CASSEQSTGEETQYF
TGTGCCAGCAGTGAACAGTCGACTGGGGAGGAGACCCAGTACTTC